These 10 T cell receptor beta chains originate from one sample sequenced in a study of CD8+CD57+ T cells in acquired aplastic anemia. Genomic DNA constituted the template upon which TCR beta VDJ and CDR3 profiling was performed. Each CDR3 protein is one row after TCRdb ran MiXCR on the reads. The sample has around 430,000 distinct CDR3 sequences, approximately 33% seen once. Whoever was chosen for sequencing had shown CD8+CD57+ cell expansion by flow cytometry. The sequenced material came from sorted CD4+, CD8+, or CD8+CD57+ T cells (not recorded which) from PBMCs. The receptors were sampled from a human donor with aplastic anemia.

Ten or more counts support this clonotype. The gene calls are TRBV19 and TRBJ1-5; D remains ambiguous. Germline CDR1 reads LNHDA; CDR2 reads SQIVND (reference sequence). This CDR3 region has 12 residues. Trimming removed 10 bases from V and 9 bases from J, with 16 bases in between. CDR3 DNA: TGTGCCACCGGCCTGACTGCGGGGCCCCAGCATTTT. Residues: CATGLTAGPQHF.

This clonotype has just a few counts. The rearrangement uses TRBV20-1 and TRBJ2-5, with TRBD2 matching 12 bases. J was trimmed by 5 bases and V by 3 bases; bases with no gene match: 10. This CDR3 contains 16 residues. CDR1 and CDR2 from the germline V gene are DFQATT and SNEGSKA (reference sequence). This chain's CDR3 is CSASGLAGLRGETQYF. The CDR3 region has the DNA TGCAGTGCTAGTGGACTAGCGGGGCTTAGGGGGGAGACCCAGTACTTC.

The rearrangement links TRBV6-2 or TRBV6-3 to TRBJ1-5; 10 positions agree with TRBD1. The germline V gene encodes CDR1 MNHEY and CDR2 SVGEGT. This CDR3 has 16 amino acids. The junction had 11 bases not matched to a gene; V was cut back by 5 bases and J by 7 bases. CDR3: CASSNTAGTGEQPQHF. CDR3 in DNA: TGTGCCAGCAGTAATACCGCCGGGACAGGGGAACAGCCCCAGCATTTT.

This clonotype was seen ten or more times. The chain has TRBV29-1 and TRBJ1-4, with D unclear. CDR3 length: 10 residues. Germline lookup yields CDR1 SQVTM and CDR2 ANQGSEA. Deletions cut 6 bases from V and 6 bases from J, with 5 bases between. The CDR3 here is CSVMDEKLFF. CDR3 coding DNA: TGCAGCGTAATGGATGAAAAACTGTTTTTT.

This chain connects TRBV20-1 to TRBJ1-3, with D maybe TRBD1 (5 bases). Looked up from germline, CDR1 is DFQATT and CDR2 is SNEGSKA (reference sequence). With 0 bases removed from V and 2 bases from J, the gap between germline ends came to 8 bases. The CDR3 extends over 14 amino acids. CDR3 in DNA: TGCAGTGCTAGAGATATGGGGGCTGGAAACACCATATATTTT. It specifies CSARDMGAGNTIYF.

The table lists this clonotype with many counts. The DNA for the CDR3 is TGCAGTGTCGCGACAGGGCCCCACCAGCCCCAGCATTTT. It is translated as CSVATGPHQPQHF. The V and J genes are TRBV20-1 and TRBJ1-5; 7 nucleotides agree with TRBD1. The CDR3 covers 13 residues. V shed 7 bases, J shed 7 bases, and the junction held 10 bases outside the gene matches. The germline V gene has CDR1 DFQATT and CDR2 SNEGSKA (reference sequence).

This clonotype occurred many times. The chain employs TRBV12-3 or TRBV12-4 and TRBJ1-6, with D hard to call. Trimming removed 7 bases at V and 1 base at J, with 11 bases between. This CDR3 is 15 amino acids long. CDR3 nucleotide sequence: TGTGCCAGCACCTCCGGGAAGTCCTATAATTCACCCCTCCACTTT. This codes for CASTSGKSYNSPLHF.

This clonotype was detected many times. CDR3 protein: CAISDVGTGAEAFF. The DNA of the CDR3 is TGTGCCATCAGTGATGTCGGGACAGGGGCTGAAGCTTTCTTT. V usage is TRBV10-3 and J usage is TRBJ1-1; 10 bases are shared with TRBD1. The CDR3 extends over 14 amino acids. The junction had 4 bases not matched to a gene; V was cut back by 3 bases and J by 6 bases. Germline V CDR1 and CDR2: ENHRY, SYGVKD.

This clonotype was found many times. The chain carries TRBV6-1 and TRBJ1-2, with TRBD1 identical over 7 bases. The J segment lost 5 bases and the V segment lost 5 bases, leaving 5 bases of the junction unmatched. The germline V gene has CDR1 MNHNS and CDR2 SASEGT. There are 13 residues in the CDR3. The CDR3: CASSKGAAYGYTF. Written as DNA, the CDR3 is TGTGCCAGCAGTAAGGGGGCAGCATATGGCTACACCTTC.

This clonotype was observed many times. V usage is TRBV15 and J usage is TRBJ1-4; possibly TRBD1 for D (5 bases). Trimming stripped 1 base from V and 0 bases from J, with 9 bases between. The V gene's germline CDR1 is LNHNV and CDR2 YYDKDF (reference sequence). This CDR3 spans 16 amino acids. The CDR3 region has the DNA TGTGCCACCAGCAGAGTAAGACAGTCAACTAATGAAAAACTGTTTTTT. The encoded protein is CATSRVRQSTNEKLFF.